The present entry profiles one TCR beta chain with its context. The entry originates in a study of shared T cell receptors in the human thymus. The germline CDR1 and CDR2 sequences are MGHRA and YSYEKL. V was cut by 1 base and J by 3 bases, with 9 bases left in between. This CDR3 has 14 amino acids. Sequencing was performed with immunoSEQ multiplex PCR; in TCRdb, only in-frame clones are kept and a portion is missing. The sample contains about 660,000 clones, roughly 90% of which appear only once. A further study also used this sample, focusing on human thymus T cells. That investigation notes: Thymus specimens were resections from corrective heart surgery.

J is TRBJ1-2 and V is TRBV4-1; weak D call: TRBD1 (6 bases). This receptor was identified in a boy younger than two with a congenital heart defect. The specimen was thymocytes. Here the CDR3 reads CASSQGGGDYGYTF. For the CDR3, the DNA is TGCGCCAGCAGCCAAGGAGGGGGAGACTATGGCTACACCTTC.